What follows describes a single T cell receptor beta chain. This sample is part of a study of shared clonotypes between healthy human individuals. Data came from immunoSEQ multiplex PCR; TCRdb stores just in-frame clones and leaves some out. The repertoire holds approximately 2,000,000 clones, with about 90% as singletons. V was pared by 7 bases and J by 6 bases, with 9 bases of the junction left unmatched. CDR1 is MDHEN, CDR2 SYDVKM, per germline. This CDR3 spans 13 amino acids. This receptor was obtained from a man aged 18-30 years in good health. Some clones in this sample may be carry-over from other donors' samples. The genes are TRBV28 and TRBJ2-7, with TRBD2 matching 7 bases. The source material was naive CD4+ T cells from PBMCs. Subset described: CD45RA+ positively selected. CDR3 coding DNA: TGTGCCAGCACCCAAACTAGCGCTAGCGAGCAGTACTTC. Translated: CASTQTSASEQYF. Looking up the rest from reference TRBV28 and TRBJ2-7 gives the full variable domain: DVKVTQSSRYLVKRTGEKVFLECVQDMDHENMFWYRQDPGLGLRLIYFSYDVKMKEKGDIPEGYSVSREKKERFSLILESASTNQTSMYLCASTQTSASEQYFGPGTRLTVT.